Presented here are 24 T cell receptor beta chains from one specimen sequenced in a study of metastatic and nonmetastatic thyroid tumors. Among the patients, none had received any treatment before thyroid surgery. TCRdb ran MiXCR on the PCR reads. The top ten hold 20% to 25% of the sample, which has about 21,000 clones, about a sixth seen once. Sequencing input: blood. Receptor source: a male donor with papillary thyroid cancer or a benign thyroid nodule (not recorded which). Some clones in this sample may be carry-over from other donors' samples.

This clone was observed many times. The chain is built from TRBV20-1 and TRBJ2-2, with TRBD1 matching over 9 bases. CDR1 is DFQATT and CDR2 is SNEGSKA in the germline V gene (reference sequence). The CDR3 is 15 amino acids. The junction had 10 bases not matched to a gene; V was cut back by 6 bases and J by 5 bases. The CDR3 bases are TGCAGTGCCTTACAGGGGGCCGGACGAACCGGGGAGCTGTTTTTT. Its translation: CSALQGAGRTGELFF.

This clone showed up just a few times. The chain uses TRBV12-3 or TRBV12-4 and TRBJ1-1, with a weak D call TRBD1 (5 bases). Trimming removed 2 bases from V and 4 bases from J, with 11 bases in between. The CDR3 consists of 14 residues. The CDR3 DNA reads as TGTGCCAGCAGTTTATCTCGACAGTCCACTGAAGCTTTCTTT. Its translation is CASSLSRQSTEAFF.

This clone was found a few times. Written as DNA, the CDR3 is TGTGCCACCGCGACCGGTGGTGAAGCTTTCTTT. This gives the protein CATATGGEAFF. The V and J genes are TRBV15 and TRBJ1-1; D is unclear. Germline values: CDR1 LNHNV, CDR2 YYDKDF (reference sequence). V was cut by 8 bases and J by 7 bases, with 11 bases left in between. This CDR3 is built from 11 residues.

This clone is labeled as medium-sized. The CDR3 DNA reads as TGTGCCAGCAGGGTCCTGGCGGGGGCCTACGAGCAGTACTTC. This sequence encodes CASRVLAGAYEQYF. The chain recombines TRBV6-1 with TRBJ2-7; 7 positions match TRBD2. The V gene end was trimmed by 6 bases and the J gene end by 2 bases; junction bases not matched to a gene: 7. Germline-derived CDR1 and CDR2 are MNHNS and SASEGT. This CDR3 has 14 residues.

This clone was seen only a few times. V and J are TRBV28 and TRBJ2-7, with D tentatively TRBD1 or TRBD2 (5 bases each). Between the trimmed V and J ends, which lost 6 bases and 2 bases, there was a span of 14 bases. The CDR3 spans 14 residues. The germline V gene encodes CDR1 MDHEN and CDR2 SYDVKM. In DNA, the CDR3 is TGTGCCAGCAGCGGCTGGGGGTTCACCTACGAGCAGTACTTC. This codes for CASSGWGFTYEQYF.

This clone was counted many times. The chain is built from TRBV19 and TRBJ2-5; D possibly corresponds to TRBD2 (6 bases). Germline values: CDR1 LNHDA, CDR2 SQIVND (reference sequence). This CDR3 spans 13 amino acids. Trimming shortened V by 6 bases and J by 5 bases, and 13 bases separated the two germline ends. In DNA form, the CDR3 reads TGTGCCAGTAGCTTCGGGGGAAGGGAGACCCAGTACTTC. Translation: CASSFGGRETQYF.

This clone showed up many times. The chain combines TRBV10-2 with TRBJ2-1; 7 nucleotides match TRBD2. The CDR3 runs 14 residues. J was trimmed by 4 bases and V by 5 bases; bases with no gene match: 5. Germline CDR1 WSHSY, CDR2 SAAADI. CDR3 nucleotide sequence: TGCGCCAGCAGTATGCGGGAGACGTACAATGAGCAGTTCTTC. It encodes CASSMRETYNEQFF.

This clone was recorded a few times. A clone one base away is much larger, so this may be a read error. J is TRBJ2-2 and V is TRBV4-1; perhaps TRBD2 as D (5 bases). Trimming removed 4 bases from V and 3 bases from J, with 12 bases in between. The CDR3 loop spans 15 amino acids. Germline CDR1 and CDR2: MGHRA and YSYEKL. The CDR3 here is CASSLGLSDTGELFF. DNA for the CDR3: TGCGCCAGCAGCCTCGGACTCTCGGACACCGGGGAGCTGTTTTTT.

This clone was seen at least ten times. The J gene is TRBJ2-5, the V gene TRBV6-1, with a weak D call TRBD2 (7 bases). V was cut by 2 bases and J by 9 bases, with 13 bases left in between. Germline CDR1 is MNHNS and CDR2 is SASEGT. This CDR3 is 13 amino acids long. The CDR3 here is CASSESRGGSQYF. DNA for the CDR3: TGTGCCAGCAGTGAAAGCAGGGGAGGGTCCCAGTACTTC.

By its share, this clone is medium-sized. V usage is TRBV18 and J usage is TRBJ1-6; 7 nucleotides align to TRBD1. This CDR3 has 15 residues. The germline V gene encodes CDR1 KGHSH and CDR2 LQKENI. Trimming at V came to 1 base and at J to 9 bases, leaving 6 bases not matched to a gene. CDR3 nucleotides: TGTGCCAGCTCACCACTAATCCAGGGGGGTTCACCCCTCCACTTT. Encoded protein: CASSPLIQGGSPLHF.

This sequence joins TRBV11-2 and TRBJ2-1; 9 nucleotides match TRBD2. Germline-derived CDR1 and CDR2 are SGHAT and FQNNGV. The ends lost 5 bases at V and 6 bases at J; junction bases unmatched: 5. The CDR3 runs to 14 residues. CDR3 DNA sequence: TGTGCCAGCAGCCCAGGACTAGCGCCCAATGAGCAGTTCTTC. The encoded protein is CASSPGLAPNEQFF. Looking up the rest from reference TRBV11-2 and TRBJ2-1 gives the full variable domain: EAGVAQSPRYKIIEKRQSVAFWCNPISGHATLYWYQQILGQGPKLLIQFQNNGVVDDSQLPKDRFSAERLKGVDSTLKIQPAKLEDSAVYLCASSPGLAPNEQFFGPGTRLTVL.

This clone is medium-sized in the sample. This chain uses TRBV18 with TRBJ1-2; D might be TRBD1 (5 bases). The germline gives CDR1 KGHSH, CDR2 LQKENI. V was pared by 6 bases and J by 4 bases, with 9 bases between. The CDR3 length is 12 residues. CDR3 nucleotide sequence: TGTGCCAGCTCCGACAGTTTCTATGGCTACACCTTC. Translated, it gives CASSDSFYGYTF.

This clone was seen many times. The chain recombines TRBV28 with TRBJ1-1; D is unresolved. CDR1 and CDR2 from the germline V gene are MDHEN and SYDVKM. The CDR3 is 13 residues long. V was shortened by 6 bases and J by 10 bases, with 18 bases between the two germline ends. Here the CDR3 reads CASREITREGAFF. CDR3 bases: TGTGCCAGCAGGGAAATAACACGGGAGGGAGCTTTCTTT.

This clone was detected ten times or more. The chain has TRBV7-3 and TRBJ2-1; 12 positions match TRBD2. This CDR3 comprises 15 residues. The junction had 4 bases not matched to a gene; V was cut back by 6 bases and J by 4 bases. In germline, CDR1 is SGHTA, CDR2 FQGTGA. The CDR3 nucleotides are TGTGCCAGCAGTCAGACTAGCGGGGGATACAATGAGCAGTTCTTC. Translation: CASSQTSGGYNEQFF.

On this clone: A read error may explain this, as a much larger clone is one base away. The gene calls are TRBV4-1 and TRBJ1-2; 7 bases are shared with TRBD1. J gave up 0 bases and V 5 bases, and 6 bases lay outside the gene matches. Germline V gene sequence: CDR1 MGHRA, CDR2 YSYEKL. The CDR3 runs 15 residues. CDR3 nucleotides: TGCGCCAGCAGCTTGGACAGGATCGCTAACTATGGCTACACCTTC. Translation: CASSLDRIANYGYTF.

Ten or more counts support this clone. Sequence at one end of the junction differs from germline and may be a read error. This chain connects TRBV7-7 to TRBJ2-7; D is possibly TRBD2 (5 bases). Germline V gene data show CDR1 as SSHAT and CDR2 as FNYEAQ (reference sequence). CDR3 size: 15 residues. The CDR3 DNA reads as TGTGCTAGCAGCTTCCGGAGCGGTTCTCCGGGGGAGCAGTACTTC. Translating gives CASSFRSGSPGEQYF.

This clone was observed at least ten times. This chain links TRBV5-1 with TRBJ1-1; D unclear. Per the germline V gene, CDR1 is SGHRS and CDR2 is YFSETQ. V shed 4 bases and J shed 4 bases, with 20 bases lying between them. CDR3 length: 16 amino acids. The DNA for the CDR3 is TGCGCCAGCAGCCCCGATGGGTCAGTTTTGGGCACTGAAGCTTTCTTT. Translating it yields CASSPDGSVLGTEAFF.

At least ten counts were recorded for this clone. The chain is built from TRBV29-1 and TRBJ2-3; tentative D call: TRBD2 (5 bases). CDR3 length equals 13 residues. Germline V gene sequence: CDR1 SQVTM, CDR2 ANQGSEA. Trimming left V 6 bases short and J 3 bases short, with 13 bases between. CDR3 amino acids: CSVKSGSTDTQYF. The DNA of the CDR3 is TGCAGCGTAAAATCGGGGAGTACAGATACGCAGTATTTT.

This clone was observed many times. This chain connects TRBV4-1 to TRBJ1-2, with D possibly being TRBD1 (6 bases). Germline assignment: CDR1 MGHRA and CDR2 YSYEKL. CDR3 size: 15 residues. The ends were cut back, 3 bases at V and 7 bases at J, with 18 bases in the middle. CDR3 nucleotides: TGCGCCAGCAGCCAGGGACGCGTAGAGGGGGGTGGCTACACCTTC. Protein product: CASSQGRVEGGGYTF.

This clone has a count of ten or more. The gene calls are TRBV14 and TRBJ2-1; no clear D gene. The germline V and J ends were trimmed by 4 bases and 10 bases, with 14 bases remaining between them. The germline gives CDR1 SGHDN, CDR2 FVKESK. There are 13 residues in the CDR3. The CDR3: CASSPGPGREQFF. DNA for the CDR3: TGTGCCAGCAGCCCCGGGCCTGGCAGGGAGCAGTTCTTC.

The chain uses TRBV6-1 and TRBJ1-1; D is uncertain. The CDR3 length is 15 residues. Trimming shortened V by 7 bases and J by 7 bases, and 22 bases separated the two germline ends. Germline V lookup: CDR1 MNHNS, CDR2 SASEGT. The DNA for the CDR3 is TGTGCCAGCACCCCTTACCTCGGCGGCAGAGGTGAAGCTTTCTTT. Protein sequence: CASTPYLGGRGEAFF.

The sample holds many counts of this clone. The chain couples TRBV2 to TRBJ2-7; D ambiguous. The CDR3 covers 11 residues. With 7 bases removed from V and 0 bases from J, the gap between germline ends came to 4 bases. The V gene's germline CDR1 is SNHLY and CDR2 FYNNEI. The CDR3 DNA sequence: TGTGCCAGCAAATCCTCCTACGAGCAGTACTTC. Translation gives CASKSSYEQYF.

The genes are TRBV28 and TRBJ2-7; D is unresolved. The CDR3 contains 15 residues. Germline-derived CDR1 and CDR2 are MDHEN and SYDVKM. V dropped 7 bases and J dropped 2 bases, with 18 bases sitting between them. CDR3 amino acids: CASTPMSVLTYEQYF. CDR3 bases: TGTGCCAGCACCCCAATGAGTGTTCTTACCTACGAGCAGTACTTC.

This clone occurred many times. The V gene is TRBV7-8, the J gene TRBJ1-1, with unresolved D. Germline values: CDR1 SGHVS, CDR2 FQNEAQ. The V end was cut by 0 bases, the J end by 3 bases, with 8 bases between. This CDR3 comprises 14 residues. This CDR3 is CASSLARSHTEAFF. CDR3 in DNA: TGTGCCAGCAGCTTAGCACGGTCTCACACTGAAGCTTTCTTT.